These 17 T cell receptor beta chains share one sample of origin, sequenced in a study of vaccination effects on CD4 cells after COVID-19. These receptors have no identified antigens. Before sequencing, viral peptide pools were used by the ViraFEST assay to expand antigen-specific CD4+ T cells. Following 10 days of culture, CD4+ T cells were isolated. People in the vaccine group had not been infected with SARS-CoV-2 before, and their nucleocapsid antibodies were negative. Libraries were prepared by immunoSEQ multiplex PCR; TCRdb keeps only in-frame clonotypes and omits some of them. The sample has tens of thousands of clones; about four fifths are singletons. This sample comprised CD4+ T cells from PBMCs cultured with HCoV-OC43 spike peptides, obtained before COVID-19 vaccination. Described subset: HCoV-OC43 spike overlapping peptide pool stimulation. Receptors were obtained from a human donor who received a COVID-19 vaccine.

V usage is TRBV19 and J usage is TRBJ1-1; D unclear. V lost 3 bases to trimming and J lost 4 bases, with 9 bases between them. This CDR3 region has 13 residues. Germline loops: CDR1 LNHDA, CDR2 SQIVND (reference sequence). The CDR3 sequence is CASSIVRGTEAFF. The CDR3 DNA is TGTGCCAGTAGTATCGTCCGGGGCACTGAAGCTTTCTTT.

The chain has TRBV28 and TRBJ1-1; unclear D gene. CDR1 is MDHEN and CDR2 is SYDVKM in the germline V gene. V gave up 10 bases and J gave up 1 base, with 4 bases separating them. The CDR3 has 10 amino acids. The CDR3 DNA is TGTGCCACAGGGAACACTGAAGCTTTCTTT. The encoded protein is CATGNTEAFF.

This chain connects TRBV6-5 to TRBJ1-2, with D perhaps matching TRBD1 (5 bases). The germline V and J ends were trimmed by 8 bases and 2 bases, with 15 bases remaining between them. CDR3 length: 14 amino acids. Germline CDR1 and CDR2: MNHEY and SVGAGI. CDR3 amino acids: CASAEVGRNYGYTF. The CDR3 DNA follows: TGTGCCAGCGCCGAAGTGGGGCGGAACTATGGCTACACCTTC.

CDR3 loop: CATSDSKTTDTQYF. The DNA of the CDR3 is TGTGCCACCAGTGATTCGAAGACCACAGATACGCAGTATTTT. The chain links TRBV24-1 to TRBJ2-3, with D unresolved. The V gene lost 2 bases and the J gene lost 2 bases, with 7 bases spanning the gap. CDR3 length: 14 amino acids. Per germline, CDR1 KGHDR and CDR2 SFDVKD.

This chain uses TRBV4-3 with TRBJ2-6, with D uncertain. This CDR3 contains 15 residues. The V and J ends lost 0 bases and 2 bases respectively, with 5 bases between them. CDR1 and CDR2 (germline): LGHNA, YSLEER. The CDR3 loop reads CASSQDLTGANVLTF. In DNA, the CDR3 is TGCGCCAGCAGCCAAGATCTAACTGGGGCCAACGTCCTGACTTTC.

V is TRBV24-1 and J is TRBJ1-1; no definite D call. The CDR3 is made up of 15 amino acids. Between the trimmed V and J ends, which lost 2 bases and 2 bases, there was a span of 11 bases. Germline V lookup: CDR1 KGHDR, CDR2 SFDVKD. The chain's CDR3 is CATSDSLPGNTEAFF. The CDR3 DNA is TGTGCCACCAGTGATTCCCTCCCGGGCAACACTGAAGCTTTCTTT.

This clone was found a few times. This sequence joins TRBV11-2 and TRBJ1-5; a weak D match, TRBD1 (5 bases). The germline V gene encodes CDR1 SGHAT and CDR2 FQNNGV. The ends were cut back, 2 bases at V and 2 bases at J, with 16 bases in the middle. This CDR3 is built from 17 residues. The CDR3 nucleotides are TGTGCCAGCAGCTTACCGCACCGCAGGGATGGCAATCAGCCCCAGCATTTT. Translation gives CASSLPHRRDGNQPQHF.

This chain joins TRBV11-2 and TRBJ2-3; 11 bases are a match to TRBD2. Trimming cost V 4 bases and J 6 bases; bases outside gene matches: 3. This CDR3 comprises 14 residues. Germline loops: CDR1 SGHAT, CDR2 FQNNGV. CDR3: CASSSLAGVDTQYF. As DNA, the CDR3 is TGTGCCAGCAGCTCACTAGCGGGGGTTGATACGCAGTATTTT.

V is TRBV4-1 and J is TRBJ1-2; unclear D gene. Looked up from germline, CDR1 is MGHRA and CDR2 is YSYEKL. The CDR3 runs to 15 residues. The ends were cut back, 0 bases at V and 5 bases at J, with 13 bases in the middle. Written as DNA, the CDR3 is TGCGCCAGCAGCCAAGATAATACGGTTCCATATGGCTACACCTTC. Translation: CASSQDNTVPYGYTF.

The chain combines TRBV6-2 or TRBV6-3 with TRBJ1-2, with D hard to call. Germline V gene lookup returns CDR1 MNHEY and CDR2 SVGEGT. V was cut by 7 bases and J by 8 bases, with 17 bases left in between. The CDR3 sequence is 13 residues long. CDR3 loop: CASIPEPGYGYTF. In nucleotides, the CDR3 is TGTGCCAGCATCCCCGAGCCCGGGTACGGCTACACCTTC.

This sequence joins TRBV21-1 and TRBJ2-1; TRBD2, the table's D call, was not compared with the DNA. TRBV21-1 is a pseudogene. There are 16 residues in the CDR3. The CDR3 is CASSSGHWSSYNEQFF. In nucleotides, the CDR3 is TGTGCCAGCAGCAGCGGTCACTGGAGCTCCTACAATGAGCAGTTCTTC.

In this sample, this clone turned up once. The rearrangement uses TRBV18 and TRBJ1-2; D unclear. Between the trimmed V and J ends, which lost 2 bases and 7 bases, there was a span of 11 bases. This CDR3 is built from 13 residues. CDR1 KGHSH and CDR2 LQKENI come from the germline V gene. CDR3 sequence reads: CASSPEGLGGYTF. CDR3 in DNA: TGTGCCAGCTCACCAGAGGGCCTAGGTGGCTACACCTTC.

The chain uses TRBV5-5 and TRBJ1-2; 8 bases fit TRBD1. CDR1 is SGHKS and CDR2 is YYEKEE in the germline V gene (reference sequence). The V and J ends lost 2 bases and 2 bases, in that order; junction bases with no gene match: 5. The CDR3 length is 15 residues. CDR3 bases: TGTGCCAGCAGCTTAGGACAGGGCGGCAACTATGGCTACACCTTC. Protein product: CASSLGQGGNYGYTF.

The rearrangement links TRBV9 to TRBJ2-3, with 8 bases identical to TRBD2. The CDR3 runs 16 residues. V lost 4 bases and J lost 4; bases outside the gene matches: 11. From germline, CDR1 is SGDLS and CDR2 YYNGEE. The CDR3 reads CASSPPAGGSPDTQYF. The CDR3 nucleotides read TGTGCCAGCAGCCCCCCGGCGGGGGGAAGTCCAGATACGCAGTATTTT.

For the CDR3, the DNA is TGTGCCAGCAGTGAAGCTCAGGGAGGGTCTGGAAACACCATATATTTT. As protein: CASSEAQGGSGNTIYF. The chain links TRBV6-1 to TRBJ1-3; the D gene is possibly TRBD1 (5 bases). Trimming left V 0 bases short and J 1 base short, with 10 bases between. Looked up from germline, CDR1 is MNHNS and CDR2 is SASEGT. CDR3 length: 16 amino acids.

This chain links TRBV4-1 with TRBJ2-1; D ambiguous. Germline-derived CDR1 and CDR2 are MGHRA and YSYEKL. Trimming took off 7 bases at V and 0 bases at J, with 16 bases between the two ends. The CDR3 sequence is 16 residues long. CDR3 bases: TGCGCCAGCACGGACGGACCTTCAAGCTCCTACAATGAGCAGTTCTTC. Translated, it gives CASTDGPSSSYNEQFF.

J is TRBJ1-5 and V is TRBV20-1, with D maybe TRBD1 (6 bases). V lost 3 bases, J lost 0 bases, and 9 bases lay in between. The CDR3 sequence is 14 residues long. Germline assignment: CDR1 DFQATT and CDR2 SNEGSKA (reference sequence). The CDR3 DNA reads TGCAGTGCTAGTGGAGGGGGTAGCAATCAGCCCCAGCATTTT. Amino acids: CSASGGGSNQPQHF.